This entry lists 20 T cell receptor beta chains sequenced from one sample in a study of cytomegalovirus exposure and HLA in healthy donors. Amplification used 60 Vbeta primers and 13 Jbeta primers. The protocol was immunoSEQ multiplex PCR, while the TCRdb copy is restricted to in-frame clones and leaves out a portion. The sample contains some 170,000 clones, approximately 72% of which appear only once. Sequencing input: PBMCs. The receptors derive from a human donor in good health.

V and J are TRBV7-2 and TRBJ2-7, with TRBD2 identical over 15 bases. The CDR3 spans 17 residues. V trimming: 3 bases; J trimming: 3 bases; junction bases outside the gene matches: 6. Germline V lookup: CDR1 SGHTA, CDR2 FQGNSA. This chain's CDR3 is CASSLGLAGGGFYEQYF. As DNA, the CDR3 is TGTGCCAGCAGCTTGGGACTAGCGGGGGGAGGCTTCTACGAGCAGTACTTC.

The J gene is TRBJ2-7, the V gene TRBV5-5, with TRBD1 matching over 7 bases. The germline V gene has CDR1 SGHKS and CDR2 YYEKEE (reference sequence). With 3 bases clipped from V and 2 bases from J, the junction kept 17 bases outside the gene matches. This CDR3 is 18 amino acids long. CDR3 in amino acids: CASSSTPSRQGLTYEQYF. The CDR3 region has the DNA TGTGCCAGCAGCTCCACCCCTTCCCGACAGGGTCTCACCTACGAGCAGTACTTC. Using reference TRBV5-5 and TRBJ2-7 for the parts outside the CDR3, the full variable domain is DAGVTQSPTHLIKTRGQQVTLRCSPISGHKSVSWYQQVLGQGPQFIFQYYEKEERGRGNFPDRFSARQFPNYSSELNVNALLLGDSALYLCASSSTPSRQGLTYEQYFGPGTRLTVT.

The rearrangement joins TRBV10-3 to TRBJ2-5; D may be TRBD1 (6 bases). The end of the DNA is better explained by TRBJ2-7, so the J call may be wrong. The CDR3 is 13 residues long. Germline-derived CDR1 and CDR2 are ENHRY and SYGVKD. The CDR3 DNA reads TGTGCCATCAGGGACGAACAGGGCTACGAGCAGTACTTC. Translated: CAIRDEQGYEQYF.

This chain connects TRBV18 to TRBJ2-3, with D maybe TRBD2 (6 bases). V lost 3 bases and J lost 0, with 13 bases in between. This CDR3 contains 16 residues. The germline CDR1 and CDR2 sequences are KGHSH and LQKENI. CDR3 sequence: CASSPSDGTSTDTQYF. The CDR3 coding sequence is TGTGCCAGCTCACCTTCTGACGGGACTAGCACAGATACGCAGTATTTT.

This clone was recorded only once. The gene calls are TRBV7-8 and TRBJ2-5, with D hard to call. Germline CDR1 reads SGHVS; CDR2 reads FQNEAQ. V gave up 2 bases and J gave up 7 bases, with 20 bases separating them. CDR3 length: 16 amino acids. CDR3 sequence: CASSLSRLSSKGTQYF. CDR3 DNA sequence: TGTGCCAGCAGCTTATCCAGGCTGTCTTCAAAAGGGACCCAGTACTTC.

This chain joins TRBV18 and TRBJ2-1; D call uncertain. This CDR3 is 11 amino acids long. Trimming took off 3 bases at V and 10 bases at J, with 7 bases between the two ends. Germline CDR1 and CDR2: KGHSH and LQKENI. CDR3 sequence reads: CASSPEREQFF. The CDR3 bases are TGTGCCAGCTCACCCGAACGGGAGCAGTTCTTC.

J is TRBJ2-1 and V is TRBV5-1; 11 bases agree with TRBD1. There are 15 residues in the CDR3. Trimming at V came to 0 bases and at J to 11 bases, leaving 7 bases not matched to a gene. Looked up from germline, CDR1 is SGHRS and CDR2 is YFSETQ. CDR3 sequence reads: CASSLDGTGGWKQFF. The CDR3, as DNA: TGCGCCAGCAGCTTGGACGGGACAGGGGGTTGGAAGCAGTTCTTC.

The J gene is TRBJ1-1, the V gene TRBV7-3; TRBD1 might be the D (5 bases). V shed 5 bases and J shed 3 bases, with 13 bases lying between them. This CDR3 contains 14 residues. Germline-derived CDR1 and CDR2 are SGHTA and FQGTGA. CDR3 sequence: CASSQRARDTEAFF. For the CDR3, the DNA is TGTGCCAGCAGCCAAAGGGCCAGGGACACTGAAGCTTTCTTT.

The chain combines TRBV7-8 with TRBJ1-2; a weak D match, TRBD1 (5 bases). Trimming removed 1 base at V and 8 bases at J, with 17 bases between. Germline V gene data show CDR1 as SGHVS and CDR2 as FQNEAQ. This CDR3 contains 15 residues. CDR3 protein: CASSLGSRVVGGYTF. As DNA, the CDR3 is TGTGCCAGCAGCTTAGGGAGCAGGGTAGTAGGGGGCTACACCTTC.

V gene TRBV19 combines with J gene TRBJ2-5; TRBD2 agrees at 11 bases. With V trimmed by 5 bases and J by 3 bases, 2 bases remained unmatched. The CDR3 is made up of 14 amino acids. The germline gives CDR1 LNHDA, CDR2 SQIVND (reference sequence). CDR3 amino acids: CASSLLAGEETQYF. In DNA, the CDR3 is TGTGCCAGTAGTTTACTAGCGGGGGAAGAGACCCAGTACTTC.

The CDR3, as DNA: TGTGCTAGTGGCCTATATCTAACAGGGGACTATGGCTACACCTTC. Amino acids: CASGLYLTGDYGYTF. The rearrangement uses TRBV12-5 and TRBJ1-2; 7 bases map to TRBD1. The CDR3 is made up of 15 amino acids. V dropped 6 bases and J dropped 3; count of bases not matched to a gene: 10. The V gene's germline CDR1 is LGHNT and CDR2 FRNRAP.

CDR3 protein: CASSRGTLYTDTQYF. DNA for the CDR3: TGTGCCAGTAGTAGGGGCACACTTTACACAGATACGCAGTATTTT. V usage is TRBV19 and J usage is TRBJ2-3, with a tentative D call TRBD1 (5 bases). V shed 4 bases and J shed 2 bases, with 13 bases lying between them. CDR1 is LNHDA and CDR2 is SQIVND in the germline V gene (reference sequence). This CDR3 has 15 residues.

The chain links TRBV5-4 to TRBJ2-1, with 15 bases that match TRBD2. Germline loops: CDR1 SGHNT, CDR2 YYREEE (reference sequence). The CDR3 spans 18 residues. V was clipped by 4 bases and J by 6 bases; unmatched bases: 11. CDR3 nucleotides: TGTGCCAGCAGCGTAGGACTAGCGGGGGGGCTTAGATTCAATGAGCAGTTCTTC. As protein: CASSVGLAGGLRFNEQFF.

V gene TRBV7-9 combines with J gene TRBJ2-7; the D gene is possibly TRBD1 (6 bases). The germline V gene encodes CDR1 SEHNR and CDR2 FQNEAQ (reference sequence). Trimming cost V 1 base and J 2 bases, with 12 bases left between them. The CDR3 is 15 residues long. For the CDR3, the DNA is TGTGCCAGCAGCTTAGTGGGTGCAGGGGCCTACGAGCAGTACTTC. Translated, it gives CASSLVGAGAYEQYF.

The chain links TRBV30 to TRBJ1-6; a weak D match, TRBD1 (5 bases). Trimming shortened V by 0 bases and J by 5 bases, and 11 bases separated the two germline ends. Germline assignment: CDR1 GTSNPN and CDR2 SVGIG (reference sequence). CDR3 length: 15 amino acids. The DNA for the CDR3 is TGTGCCTGGAGTGTACTGGGGGGAAATAATTCACCCCTCCACTTT. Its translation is CAWSVLGGNNSPLHF.

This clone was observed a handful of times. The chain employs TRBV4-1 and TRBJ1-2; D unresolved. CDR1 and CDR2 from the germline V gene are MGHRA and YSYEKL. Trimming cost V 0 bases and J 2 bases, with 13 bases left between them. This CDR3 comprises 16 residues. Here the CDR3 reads CASSQDSRRGNYGYTF. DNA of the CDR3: TGCGCCAGCAGCCAAGATTCGCGGCGGGGAAACTATGGCTACACCTTC.

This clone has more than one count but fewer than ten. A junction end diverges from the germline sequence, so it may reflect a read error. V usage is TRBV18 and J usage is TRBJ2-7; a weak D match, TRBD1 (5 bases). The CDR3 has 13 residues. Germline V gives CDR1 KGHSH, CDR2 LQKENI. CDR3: CASSPPAGCHNIF. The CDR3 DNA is TGTGCCAGCTCACCACCGGCAGGGTGTCATAACATTTTC.

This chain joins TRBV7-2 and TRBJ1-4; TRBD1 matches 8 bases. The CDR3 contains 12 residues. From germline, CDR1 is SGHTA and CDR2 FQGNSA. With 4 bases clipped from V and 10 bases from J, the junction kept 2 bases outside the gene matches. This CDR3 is CASSWTGSKLFF. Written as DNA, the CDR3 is TGTGCCAGCAGCTGGACAGGGTCAAAACTGTTTTTT.

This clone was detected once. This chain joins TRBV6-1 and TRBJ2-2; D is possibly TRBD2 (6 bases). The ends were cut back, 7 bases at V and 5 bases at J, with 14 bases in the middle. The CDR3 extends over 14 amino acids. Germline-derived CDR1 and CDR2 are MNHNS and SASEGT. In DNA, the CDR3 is TGTGCCAGCACCTTCGTCGGGGGAACCGGGGAGCTGTTTTTT. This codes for CASTFVGGTGELFF.

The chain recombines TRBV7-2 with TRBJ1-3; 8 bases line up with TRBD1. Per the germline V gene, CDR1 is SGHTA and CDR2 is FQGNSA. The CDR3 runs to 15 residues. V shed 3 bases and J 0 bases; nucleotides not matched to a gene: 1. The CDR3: CASSLGQVSGNTIYF. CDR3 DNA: TGTGCCAGCAGCTTGGGACAGGTCTCTGGAAACACCATATATTTT.